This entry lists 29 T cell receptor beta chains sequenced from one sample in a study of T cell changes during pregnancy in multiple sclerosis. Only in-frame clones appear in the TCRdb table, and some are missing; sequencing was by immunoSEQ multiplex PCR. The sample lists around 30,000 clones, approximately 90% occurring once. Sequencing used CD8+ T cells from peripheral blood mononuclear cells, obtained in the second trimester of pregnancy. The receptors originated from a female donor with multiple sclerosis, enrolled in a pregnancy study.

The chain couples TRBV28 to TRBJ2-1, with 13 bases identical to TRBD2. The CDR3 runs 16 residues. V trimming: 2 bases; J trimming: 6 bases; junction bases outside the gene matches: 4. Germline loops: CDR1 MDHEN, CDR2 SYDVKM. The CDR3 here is CASSLGLAGVFNEQFF. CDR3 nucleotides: TGTGCCAGCAGTTTAGGACTAGCGGGAGTATTCAATGAGCAGTTCTTC.

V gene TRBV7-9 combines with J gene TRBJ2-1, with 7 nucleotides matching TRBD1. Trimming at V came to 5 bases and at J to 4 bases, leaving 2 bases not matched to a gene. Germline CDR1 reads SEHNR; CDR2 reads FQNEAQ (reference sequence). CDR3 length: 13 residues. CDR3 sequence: CASSRDSYNEQFF. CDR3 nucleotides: TGTGCCAGCAGCCGGGACAGTTACAATGAGCAGTTCTTC.

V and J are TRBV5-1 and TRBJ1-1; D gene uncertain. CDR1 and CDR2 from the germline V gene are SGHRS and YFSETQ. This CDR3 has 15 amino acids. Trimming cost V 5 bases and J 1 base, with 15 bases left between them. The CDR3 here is CASRRTQVTNTEAFF. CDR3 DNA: TGCGCCAGCAGAAGAACTCAGGTTACGAACACTGAAGCTTTCTTT.

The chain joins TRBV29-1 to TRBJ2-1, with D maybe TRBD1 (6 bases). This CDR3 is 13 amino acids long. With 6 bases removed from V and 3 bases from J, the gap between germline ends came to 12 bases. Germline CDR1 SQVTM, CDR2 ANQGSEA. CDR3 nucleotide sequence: TGCAGCGTCCCGATACAGGGCTACAATGAGCAGTTCTTC. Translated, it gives CSVPIQGYNEQFF.

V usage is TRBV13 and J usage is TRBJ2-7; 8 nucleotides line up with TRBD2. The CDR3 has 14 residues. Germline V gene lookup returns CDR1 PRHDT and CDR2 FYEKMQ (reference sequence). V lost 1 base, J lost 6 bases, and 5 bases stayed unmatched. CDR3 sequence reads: CASSLEAGEGEQYF. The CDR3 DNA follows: TGTGCCAGCAGCTTAGAAGCGGGAGAAGGCGAGCAGTACTTC.

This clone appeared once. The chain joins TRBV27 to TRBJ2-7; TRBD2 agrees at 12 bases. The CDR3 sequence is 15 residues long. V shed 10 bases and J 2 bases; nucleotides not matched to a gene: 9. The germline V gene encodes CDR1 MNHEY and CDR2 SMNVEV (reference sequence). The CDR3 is CANRRGTSGPYEQYF. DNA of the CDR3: TGTGCCAACAGGCGGGGGACTAGCGGGCCCTACGAGCAGTACTTC.

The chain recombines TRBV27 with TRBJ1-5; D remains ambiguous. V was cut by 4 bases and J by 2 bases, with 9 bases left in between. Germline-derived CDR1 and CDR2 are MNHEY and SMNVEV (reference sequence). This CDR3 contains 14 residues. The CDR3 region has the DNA TGTGCCAGCAGTTCGGCCGCGGGCAATCAGCCCCAGCATTTT. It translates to CASSSAAGNQPQHF.

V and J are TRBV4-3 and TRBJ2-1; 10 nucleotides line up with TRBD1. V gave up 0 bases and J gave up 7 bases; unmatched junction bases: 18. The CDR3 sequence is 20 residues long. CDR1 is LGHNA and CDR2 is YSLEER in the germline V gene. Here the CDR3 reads CASSQEFDTVSGQGLNEQFF. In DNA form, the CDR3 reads TGCGCCAGCAGCCAAGAATTTGATACGGTGTCGGGACAGGGGCTAAATGAGCAGTTCTTC.

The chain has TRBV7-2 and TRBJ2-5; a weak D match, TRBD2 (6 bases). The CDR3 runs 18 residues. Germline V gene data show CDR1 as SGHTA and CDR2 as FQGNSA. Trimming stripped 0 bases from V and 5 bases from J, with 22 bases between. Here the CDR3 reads CASSLAAPGTHVSETQYF. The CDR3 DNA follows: TGTGCCAGCAGCTTAGCGGCTCCCGGGACTCACGTCTCGGAGACCCAGTACTTC. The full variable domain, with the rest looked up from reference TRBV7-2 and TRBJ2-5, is GAGVSQSPSNKVTEKGKDVELRCDPISGHTALYWYRQSLGQGLEFLIYFQGNSAPDKSGLPSDRFSAERTGGSVSTLTIQRTQQEDSAVYLCASSLAAPGTHVSETQYFGPGTRLLVL.

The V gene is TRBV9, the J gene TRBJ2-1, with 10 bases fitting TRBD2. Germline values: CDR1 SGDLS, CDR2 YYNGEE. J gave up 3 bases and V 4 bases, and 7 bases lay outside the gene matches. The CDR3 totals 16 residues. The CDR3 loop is CASSPVTSGIYNEQFF. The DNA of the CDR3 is TGTGCCAGCAGCCCCGTAACTAGCGGGATCTACAATGAGCAGTTCTTC.

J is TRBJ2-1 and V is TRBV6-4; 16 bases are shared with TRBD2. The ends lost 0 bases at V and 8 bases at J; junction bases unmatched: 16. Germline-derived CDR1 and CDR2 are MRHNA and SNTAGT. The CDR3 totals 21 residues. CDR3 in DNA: TGTGCCAGCAGTGACTCGGACGGGACTAGCGGGAGGGCCGTGTCTAGCGATGAGCAGTTCTTC. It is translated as CASSDSDGTSGRAVSSDEQFF.

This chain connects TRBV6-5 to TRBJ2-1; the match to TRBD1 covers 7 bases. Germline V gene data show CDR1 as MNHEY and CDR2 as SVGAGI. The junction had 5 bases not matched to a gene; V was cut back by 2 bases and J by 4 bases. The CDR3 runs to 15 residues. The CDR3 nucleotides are TGTGCCAGCAGTTACACCGGGACAGCGTACAATGAGCAGTTCTTC. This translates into CASSYTGTAYNEQFF.

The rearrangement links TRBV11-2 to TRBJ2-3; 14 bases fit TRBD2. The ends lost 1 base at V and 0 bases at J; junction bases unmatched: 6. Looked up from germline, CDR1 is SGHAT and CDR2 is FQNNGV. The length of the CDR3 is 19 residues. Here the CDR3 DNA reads TGTGCCAGCAGCTTAGGGACTAGCGGGAGGTTACCTAGCACAGATACGCAGTATTTT. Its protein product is CASSLGTSGRLPSTDTQYF.

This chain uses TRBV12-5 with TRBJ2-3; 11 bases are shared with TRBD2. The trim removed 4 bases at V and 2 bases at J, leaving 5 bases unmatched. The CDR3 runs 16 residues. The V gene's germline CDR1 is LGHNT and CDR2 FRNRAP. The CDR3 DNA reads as TGTGCTAGTGGTTCTCGACTAGCGGGGCACACAGATACGCAGTATTTT. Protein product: CASGSRLAGHTDTQYF.

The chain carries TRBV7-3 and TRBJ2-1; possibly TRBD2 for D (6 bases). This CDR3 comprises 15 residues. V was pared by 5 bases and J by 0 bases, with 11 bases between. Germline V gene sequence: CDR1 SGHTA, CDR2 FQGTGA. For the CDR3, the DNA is TGTGCCAGCAGCGCCCAGACTAGCTCCTACAATGAGCAGTTCTTC. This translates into CASSAQTSSYNEQFF.

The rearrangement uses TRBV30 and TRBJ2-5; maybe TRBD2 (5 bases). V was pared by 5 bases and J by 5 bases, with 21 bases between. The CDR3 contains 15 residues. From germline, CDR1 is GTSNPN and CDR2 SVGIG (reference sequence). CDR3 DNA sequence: TGTGCCTGGGGGAGTGTAACAGAGGCAATTGAGACCCAGTACTTC. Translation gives CAWGSVTEAIETQYF.

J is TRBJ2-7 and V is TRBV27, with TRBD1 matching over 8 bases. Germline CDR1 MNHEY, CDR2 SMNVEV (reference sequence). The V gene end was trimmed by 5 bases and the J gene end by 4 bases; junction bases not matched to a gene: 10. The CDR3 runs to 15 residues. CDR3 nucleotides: TGTGCCAGCAGTATCGGACAGGGTATTGCTTACGAGCAGTACTTC. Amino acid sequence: CASSIGQGIAYEQYF.

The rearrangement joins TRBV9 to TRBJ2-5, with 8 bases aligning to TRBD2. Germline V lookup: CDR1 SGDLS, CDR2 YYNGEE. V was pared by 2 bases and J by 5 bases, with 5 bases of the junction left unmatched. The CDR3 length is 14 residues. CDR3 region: CASSVSGSAETQYF. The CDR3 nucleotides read TGTGCCAGCAGCGTCAGCGGGAGTGCCGAGACCCAGTACTTC.

This CDR3 reads CSVRDSSSTDTQYF. CDR3 sequence (DNA): TGCAGCGTCCGGGACTCCTCTAGCACAGATACGCAGTATTTT. The chain employs TRBV29-1 and TRBJ2-3, with D perhaps TRBD2 (6 bases). CDR3 size: 14 residues. Trimming pared 6 bases from V and 0 bases from J, leaving 13 bases between. Germline CDR1 and CDR2: SQVTM and ANQGSEA.

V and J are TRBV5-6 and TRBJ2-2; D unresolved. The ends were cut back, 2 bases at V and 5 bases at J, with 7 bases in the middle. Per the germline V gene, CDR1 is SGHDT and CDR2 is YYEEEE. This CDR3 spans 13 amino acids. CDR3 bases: TGTGCCAGCAGCTTTACCAGAACCGGGGAGCTGTTTTTT. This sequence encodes CASSFTRTGELFF.

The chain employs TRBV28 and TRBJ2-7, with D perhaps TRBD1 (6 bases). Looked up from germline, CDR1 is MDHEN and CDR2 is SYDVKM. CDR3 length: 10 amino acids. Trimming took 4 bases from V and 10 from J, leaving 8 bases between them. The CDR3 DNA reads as TGTGCCAGCAGTTACAGGGAACAGTACTTC. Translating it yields CASSYREQYF.

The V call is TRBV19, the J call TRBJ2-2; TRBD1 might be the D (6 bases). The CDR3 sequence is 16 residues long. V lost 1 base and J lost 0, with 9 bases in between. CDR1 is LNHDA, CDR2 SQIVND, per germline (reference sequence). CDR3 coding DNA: TGTGCCAGTAGTATAGCTGGGGGCCCGAACACCGGGGAGCTGTTTTTT. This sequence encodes CASSIAGGPNTGELFF.

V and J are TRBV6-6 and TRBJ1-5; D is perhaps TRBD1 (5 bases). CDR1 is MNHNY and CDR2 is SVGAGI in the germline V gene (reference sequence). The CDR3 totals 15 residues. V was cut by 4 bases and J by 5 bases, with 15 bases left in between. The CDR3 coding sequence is TGTGCCAGCAGTTTCACGCAGGGTTCCGATCAGCCCCAGCATTTT. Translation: CASSFTQGSDQPQHF.

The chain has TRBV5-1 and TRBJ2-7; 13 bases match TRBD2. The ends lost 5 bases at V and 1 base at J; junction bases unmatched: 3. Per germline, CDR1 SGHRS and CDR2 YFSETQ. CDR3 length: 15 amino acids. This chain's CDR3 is CASSWTSGSSYEQYF. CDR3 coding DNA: TGCGCCAGCAGTTGGACTAGCGGGAGTTCCTACGAGCAGTACTTC.

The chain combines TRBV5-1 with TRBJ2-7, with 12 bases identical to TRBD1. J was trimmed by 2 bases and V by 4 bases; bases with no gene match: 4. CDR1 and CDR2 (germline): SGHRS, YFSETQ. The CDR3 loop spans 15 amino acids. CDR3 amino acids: CASSAGTGGPYEQYF. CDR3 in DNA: TGCGCCAGCAGCGCCGGGACAGGGGGCCCCTACGAGCAGTACTTC.

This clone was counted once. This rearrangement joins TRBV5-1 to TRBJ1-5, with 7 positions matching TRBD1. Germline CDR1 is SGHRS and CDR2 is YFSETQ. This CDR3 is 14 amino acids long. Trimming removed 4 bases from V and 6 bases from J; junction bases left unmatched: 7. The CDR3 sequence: CASSPGTDTQPQHF. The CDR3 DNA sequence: TGCGCCAGCAGCCCCGGGACAGATACTCAGCCCCAGCATTTT. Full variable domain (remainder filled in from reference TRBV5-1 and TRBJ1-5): KAGVTQTPRYLIKTRGQQVTLSCSPISGHRSVSWYQQTPGQGLQFLFEYFSETQRNKGNFPGRFSGRQFSNSRSEMNVSTLELGDSALYLCASSPGTDTQPQHFGDGTRLSIL.

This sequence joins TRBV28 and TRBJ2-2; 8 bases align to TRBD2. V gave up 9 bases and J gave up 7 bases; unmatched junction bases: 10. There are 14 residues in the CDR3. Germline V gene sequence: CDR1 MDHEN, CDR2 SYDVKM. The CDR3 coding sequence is TGTGCCAGTCGAGTAGCGGGAACGGACGGGGAGCTGTTTTTT. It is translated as CASRVAGTDGELFF.

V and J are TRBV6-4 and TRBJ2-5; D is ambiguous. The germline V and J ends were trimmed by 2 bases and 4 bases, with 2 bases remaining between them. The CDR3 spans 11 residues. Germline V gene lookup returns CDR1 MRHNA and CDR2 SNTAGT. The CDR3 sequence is CASSDRETQYF. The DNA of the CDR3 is TGTGCCAGCAGTGACCGAGAGACCCAGTACTTC.

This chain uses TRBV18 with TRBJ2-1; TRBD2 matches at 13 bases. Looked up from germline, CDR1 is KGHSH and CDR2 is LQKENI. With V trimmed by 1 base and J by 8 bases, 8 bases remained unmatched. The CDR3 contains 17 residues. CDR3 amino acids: CASSPQGLAGEYHEQFF. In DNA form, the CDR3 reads TGTGCCAGCTCACCACAAGGACTAGCGGGAGAATACCATGAGCAGTTCTTC.